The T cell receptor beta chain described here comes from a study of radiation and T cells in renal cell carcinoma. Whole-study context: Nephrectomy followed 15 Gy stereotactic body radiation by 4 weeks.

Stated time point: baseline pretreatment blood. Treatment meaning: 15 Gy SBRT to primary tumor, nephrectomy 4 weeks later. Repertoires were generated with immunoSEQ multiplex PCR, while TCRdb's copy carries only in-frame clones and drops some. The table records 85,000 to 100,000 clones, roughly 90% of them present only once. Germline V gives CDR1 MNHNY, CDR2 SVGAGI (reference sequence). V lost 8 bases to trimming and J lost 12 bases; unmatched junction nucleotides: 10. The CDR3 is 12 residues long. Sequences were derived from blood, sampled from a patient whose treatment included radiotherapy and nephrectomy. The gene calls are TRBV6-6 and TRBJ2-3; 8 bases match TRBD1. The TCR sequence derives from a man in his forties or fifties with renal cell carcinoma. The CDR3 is CASSMDRAVQYF. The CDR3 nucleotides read TGTGCCAGCTCAATGGACAGGGCTGTACAGTATTTT.